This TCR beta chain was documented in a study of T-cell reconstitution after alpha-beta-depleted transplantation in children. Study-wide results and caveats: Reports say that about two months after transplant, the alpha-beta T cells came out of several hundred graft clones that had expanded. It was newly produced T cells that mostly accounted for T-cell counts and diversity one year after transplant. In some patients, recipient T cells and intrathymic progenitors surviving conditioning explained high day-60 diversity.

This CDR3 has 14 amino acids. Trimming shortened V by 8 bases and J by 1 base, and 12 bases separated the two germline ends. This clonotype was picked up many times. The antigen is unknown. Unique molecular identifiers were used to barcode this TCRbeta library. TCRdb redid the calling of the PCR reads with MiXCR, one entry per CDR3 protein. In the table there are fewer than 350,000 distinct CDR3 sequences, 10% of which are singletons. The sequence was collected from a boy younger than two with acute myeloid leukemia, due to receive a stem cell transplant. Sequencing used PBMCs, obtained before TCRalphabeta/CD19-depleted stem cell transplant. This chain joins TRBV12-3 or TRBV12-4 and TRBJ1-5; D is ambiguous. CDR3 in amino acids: CASAAVVSNQPQHF. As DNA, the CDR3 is TGTGCCAGCGCGGCTGTGGTAAGCAATCAGCCCCAGCATTTT.